These T cell receptor beta chains were read from a single sample in a study of blood T cell repertoires in COVID-19. Produced via immunoSEQ multiplex PCR; TCRdb's table is partial and in-frame only. Among 50,000 to 60,000 clones, roughly 80% were seen once, and the ten largest hold 5.9%. The sequenced material came from peripheral blood. The receptors derive from a human donor in a cohort sampled during active or convalescent COVID-19. Each CDR3 is given without its conserved first and last residue.

>TRBJ2-2|TRBV4-3
ASSQSGTRNTGELF
>TRBJ2-7|TRBV15
ATSRVGRKYPYEQY
>TRBJ1-1|TRBV7-2
ASSHRGTANTEAF
>TRBJ1-6|TRBV2
ASSEALNSPLH
>TRBJ2-2|TRBV9
ASSLRGPGTGELF
>TRBJ1-1|TRBV7-9
ASSLRGDTEAF
>TRBJ2-5|TRBV9
ASSVAGGLVETQY
>TRBJ2-1|TRBV7-2
ASSLAPGQPNNEQF
>TRBJ1-1|TRBV7-8
ASSHGTGTNTEAF
>TRBJ1-1|TRBV19
ASSIVPAGNAEAF
>TRBJ1-4|TRBV6-4
ASRNGEGLSEKLF
>TRBJ1-2|TRBV19
ASKTGSTFNGYT
>TRBJ2-1|TRBV4-2
ASSQAGTSGYNEQF
>TRBJ2-5|TRBV7-2
ASSRTGGWETQY
>TRBJ1-6|TRBV30
AWSPREDSPLH
>TRBJ1-5|TRBV25-1
ASSEWQGGQPQH
>TRBJ2-1|TRBV2
ASLDRGRAKQF
>TRBJ1-1|TRBV28
ASSLAGGGWRNTEAF
>TRBJ2-7|TRBV18
ASSPSRGTTYEQY
>TRBJ2-5|TRBV5-1
ASRGQSQYQETQY
>TRBJ2-4|TRBV4-1
ASSLGRGGGNIQY
>TRBJ1-1|TRBV7-8
ASSLGQGNTEAF
>TRBJ1-2|TRBV29-1
SGHGDYGYT
>TRBJ1-2|TRBV4-2
ASSQESPRTGHGYT
>TRBJ2-3|TRBV7-9
ASSHRERVGADTQY
>TRBJ2-7|TRBV7-8
ASSSKTGSFSEQY
>TRBJ2-7|TRBV10-2
ASRGDNSYEQY
>TRBJ2-2|TRBV7-8
ASSLVGTGNTGELF
>TRBJ1-2|TRBV27
ASARGDANYGYT
>TRBJ2-3|TRBV14
ASSYVSGDTQY
>TRBJ2-2|TRBV10-3
AISGFGTTNTGELF
>TRBJ2-1|TRBV11-2
ASSLAGNSYNEQF
>TRBJ2-2|TRBV4-2
ASSPTSGPNTGELF
>TRBJ1-1|TRBV29-1
SVVGARTEAF
>TRBJ2-6|TRBV7-2
ASSLGRGGANVLT
>TRBJ1-6|TRBV5-4
ASSRGQGHSPLH
>TRBJ1-5|TRBV15
ATSGGTRGDQPQH
>TRBJ1-3|TRBV6-5
ASRVLGNTIY
>TRBJ1-6|TRBV12-3/TRBV12-4
ASRGANSPLH
>TRBJ1-1|TRBV5-1
ASSLQGDGGTEAF
>TRBJ1-4|TRBV30
AWSVDRAREKLF
>TRBJ1-1|TRBV6-5
ASSSYGQGTEAF
>TRBJ1-2|TRBV7-9
ASSLTSRDGYT
>TRBJ2-5|TRBV27
ASSTVLSGGKETQY
>TRBJ2-7|TRBV6-6
ASRPKRGLSYEQY
>TRBJ2-5|TRBV5-1
ASSLVFGGETQY
>TRBJ2-7|TRBV5-1
ASSTDRFAYEQY
>TRBJ2-5|TRBV6-5
ASSYGGETQY